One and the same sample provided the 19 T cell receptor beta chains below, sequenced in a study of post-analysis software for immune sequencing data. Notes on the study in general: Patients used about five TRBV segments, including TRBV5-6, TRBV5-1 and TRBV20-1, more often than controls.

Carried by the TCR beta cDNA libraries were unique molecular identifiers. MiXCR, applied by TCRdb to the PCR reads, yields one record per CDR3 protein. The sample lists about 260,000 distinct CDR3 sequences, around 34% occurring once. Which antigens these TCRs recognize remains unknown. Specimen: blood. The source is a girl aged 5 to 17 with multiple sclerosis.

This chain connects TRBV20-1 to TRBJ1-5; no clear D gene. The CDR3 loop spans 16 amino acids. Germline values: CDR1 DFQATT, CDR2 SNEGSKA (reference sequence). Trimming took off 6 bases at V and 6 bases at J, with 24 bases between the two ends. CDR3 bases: TGCAGTGCCACCGGCGAGAGGGTCGGTCGGGGTCAGCCCCAGCATTTT. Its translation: CSATGERVGRGQPQHF.

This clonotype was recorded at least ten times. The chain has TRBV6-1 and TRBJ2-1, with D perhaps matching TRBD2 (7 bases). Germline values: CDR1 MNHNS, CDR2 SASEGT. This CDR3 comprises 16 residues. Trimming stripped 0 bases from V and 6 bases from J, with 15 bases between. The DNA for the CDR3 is TGTGCCAGCAGTGAAGCGGGGGGGCCTCGGTCCAATGAGCAGTTCTTC. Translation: CASSEAGGPRSNEQFF.

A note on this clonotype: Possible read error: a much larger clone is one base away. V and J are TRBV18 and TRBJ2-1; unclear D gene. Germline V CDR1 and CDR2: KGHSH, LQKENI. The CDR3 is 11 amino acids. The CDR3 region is CAGSPSDEQFF. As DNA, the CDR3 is TGTGCCGGCTCACCAAGTGACGAGCAGTTCTTC.

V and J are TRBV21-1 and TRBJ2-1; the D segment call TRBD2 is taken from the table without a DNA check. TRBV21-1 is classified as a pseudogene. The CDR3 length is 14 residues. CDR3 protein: CASSKGLAGAEQFF. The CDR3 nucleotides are TGTGCCAGCAGCAAAGGCCTAGCGGGAGCTGAGCAGTTCTTC.

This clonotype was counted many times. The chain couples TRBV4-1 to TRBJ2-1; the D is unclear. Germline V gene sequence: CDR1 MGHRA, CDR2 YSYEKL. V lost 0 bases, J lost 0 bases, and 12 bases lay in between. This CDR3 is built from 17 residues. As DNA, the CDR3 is TGCGCCAGCAGCCAAGAACCAGCCACAAGCTCCTACAATGAGCAGTTCTTC. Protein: CASSQEPATSSYNEQFF.

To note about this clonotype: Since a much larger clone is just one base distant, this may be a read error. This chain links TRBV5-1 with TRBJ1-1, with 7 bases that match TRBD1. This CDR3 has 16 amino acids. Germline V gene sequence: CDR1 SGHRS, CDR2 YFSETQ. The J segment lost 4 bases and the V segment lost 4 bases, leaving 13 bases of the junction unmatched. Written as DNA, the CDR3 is TGCGCCAGCAGCCCTTTGTCGACAGGGCTGAGCACTGAAGCTTTCTTT. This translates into CASSPLSTGLSTEAFF. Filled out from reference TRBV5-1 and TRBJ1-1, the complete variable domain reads KAGVTQTPRYLIKTRGQQVTLSCSPISGHRSVSWYQQTPGQGLQFLFEYFSETQRNKGNFPGRFSGRQFSNSRSEMNVSTLELGDSALYLCASSPLSTGLSTEAFFGQGTRLTVV.

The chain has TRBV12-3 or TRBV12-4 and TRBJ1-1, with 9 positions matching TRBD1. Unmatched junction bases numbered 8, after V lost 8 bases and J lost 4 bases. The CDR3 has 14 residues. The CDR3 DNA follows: TGTGCCAGCGAGACGGGGACAGGGAGCACTGAAGCTTTCTTT. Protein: CASETGTGSTEAFF.

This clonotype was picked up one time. Here the CDR3 reads CSVSRDSNSPLHF. The CDR3 DNA is TGCAGCGTGTCTCGGGACAGCAATTCACCCCTCCACTTT. The chain is built from TRBV29-1 and TRBJ1-6; 7 positions agree with TRBD1. Looked up from germline, CDR1 is SQVTM and CDR2 is ANQGSEA. The CDR3 has 13 residues. The V segment lost 6 bases and the J segment 7 bases; nucleotides outside the gene matches: 6.

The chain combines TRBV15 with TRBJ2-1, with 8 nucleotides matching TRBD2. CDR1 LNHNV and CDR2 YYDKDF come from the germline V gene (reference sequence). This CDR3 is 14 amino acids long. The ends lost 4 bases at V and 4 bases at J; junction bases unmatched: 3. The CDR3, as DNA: TGTGCCACCAGCACGGTAGCGGGGTACAATGAGCAGTTCTTC. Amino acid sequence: CATSTVAGYNEQFF.

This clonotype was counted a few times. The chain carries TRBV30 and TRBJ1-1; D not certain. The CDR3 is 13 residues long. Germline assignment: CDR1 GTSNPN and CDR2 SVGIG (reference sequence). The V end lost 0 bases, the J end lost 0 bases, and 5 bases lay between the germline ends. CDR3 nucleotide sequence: TGTGCCTGGAGTGTCTATTTGAACACTGAAGCTTTCTTT. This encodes CAWSVYLNTEAFF.

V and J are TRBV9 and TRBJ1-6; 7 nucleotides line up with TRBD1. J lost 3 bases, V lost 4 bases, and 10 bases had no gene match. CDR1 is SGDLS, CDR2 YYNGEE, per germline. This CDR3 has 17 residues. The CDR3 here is CASSYRQGPNYNSPLHF. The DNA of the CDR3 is TGTGCCAGCAGCTACCGACAGGGACCGAACTATAATTCACCCCTCCACTTT.

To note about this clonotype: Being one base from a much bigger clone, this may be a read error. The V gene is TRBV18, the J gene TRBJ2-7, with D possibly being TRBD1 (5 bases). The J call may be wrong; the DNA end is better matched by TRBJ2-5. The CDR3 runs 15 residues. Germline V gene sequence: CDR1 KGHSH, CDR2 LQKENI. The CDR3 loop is CASSPFDSDQETQYF. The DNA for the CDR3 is TGTGCCAGCTCACCATTTGACAGTGACCAAGAGACCCAGTACTTC.

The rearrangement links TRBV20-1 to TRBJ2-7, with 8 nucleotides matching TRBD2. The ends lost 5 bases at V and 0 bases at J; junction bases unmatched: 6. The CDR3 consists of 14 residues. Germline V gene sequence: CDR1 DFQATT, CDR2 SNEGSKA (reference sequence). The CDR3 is CSAQGGRTSYEQYF. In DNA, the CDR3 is TGCAGTGCTCAAGGCGGGAGGACCTCCTACGAGCAGTACTTC.

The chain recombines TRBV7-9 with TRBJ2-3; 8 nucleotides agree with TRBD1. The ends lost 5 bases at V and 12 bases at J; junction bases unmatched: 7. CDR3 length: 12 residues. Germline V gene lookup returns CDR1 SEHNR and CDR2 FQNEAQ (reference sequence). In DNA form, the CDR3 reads TGTGCCAGCAGCCCACAGGGGGAGTCTCAGTATTTT. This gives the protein CASSPQGESQYF.

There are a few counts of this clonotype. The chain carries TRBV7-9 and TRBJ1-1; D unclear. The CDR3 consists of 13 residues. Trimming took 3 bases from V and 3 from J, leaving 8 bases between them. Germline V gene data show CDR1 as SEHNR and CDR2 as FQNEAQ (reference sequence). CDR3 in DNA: TGTGCCAGCAGCTTTGACGTAGACACTGAAGCTTTCTTT. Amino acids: CASSFDVDTEAFF.

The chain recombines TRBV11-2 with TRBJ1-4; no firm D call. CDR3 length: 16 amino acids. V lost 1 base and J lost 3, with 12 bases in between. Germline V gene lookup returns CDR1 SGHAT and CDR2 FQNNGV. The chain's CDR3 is CASSLGLRPANEKLFF. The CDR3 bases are TGTGCCAGCAGCTTAGGTCTCAGGCCGGCTAATGAAAAACTGTTTTTT. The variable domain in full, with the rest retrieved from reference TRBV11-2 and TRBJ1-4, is EAGVAQSPRYKIIEKRQSVAFWCNPISGHATLYWYQQILGQGPKLLIQFQNNGVVDDSQLPKDRFSAERLKGVDSTLKIQPAKLEDSAVYLCASSLGLRPANEKLFFGSGTQLSVL.

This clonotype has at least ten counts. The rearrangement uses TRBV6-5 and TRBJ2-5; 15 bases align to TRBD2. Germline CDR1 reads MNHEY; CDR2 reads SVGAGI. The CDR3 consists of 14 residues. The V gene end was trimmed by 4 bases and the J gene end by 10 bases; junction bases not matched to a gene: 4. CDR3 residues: CASSLGLAGGDQYF. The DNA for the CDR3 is TGTGCCAGCAGTTTGGGACTAGCGGGGGGAGACCAGTACTTC.

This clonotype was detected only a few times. CDR3 residues: CATSRVPNTEAFF. Written as DNA, the CDR3 is TGTGCCACCAGCAGAGTCCCGAACACTGAAGCTTTCTTT. The chain has TRBV15 and TRBJ1-1; no reliable D call. This CDR3 comprises 13 residues. CDR1 is LNHNV and CDR2 is YYDKDF in the germline V gene (reference sequence). Between the trimmed V and J ends, which lost 1 base and 1 base, there was a span of 4 bases.

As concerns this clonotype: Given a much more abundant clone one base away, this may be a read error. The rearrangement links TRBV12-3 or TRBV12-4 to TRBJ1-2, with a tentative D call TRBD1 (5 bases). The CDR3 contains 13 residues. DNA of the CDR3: TGTGCCGGCAGTAAAGGAGGGGTGGATGGCTACACCTTC. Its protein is CAGSKGGVDGYTF.